Described below is a single TCR beta chain sequence and its context. No antigen is known for it. Germline V gene lookup returns CDR1 MNHEY and CDR2 SVGAGI. Trimming removed 5 bases from V and 2 bases from J, with 16 bases in between. CDR3 length: 15 residues. This entry comes from a study of cytomegalovirus exposure and HLA in healthy donors. Broader study findings: Presence/absence analyses assumed roughly uniform sequencing depth across donors. There were three CMV-associated chains whose specificity for CMV antigens was confirmed in vitro.

Primers: 60 Vbeta forward and 13 Jbeta reverse. Method: immunoSEQ multiplex PCR; TCRdb's copy keeps in-frame clones and lacks some. This table has some 160,000 clones, roughly 72% appearing once. Source material: PBMCs. The sequence derives from a man between 40 and 49 years old in good health and CMV-seronegative. The V gene is TRBV6-5, the J gene TRBJ2-7; tentatively, D is TRBD2 (7 bases). Here the CDR3 reads CASSPGVAGAYEQYF. Written as DNA, the CDR3 is TGTGCCAGCAGTCCAGGGGTAGCGGGCGCCTACGAGCAGTACTTC.